Below, one T cell receptor (beta chain) is given with its context. Assay used: immunoSEQ multiplex PCR; TCRdb lists only in-frame clones, some missing. The profile shows some 81,000 clones, roughly 80% of them singletons. This sample is part of a study of cytotoxic CD8 clonotypes in ibrutinib-treated CLL. The receptor comes from a human donor with chronic lymphocytic leukemia. The sample consisted of PBMCs, taken after 12 months of ibrutinib treatment.

The CDR3 nucleotides read TGTGCCAGCAGCGCAAGTATCGAGGGCGGTGGCTACACCTTC. This codes for CASSASIEGGGYTF. The chain has TRBV9 and TRBJ1-2; no definite D call. V was shortened by 3 bases and J by 7 bases, with 16 bases between the two germline ends. Per germline, CDR1 SGDLS and CDR2 YYNGEE. The CDR3 covers 14 residues. The full variable domain, rest sourced from reference TRBV9 and TRBJ1-2, is DSGVTQTPKHLITATGQRVTLRCSPRSGDLSVYWYQQSLDQGLQFLIQYYNGEERAKGNILERFSAQQFPDLHSELNLSSLELGDSALYFCASSASIEGGGYTFGSGTRLTVV.